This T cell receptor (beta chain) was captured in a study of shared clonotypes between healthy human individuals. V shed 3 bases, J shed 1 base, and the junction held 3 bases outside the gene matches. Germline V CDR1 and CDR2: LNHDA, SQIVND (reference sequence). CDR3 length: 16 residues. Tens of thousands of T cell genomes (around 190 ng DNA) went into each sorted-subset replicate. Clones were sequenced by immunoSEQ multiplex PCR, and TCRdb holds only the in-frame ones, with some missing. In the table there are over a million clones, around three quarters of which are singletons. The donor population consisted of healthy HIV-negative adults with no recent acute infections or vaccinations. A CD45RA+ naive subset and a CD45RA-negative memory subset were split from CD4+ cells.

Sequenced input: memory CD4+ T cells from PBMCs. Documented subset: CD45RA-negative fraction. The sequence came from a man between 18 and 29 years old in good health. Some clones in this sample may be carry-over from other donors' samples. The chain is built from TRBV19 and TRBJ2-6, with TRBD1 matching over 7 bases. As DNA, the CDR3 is TGTGCCAGTAGTATCGCCAGGGGGTCTGGGGCCAACGTCCTGACTTTC. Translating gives CASSIARGSGANVLTF.